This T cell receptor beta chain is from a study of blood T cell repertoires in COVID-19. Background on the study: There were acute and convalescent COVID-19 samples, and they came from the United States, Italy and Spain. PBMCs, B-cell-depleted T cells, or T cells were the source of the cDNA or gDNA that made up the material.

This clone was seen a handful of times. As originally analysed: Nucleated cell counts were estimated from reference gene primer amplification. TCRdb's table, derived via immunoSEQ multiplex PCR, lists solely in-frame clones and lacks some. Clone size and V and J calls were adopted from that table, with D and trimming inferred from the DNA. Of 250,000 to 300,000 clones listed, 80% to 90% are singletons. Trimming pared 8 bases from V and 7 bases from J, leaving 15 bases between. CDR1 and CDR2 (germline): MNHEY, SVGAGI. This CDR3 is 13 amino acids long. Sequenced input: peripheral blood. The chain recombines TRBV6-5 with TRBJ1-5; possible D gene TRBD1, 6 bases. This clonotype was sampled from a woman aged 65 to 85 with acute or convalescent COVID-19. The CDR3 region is CASLQGTRQPQHF. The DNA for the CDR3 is TGTGCCAGCCTTCAGGGGACGAGACAGCCCCAGCATTTT.